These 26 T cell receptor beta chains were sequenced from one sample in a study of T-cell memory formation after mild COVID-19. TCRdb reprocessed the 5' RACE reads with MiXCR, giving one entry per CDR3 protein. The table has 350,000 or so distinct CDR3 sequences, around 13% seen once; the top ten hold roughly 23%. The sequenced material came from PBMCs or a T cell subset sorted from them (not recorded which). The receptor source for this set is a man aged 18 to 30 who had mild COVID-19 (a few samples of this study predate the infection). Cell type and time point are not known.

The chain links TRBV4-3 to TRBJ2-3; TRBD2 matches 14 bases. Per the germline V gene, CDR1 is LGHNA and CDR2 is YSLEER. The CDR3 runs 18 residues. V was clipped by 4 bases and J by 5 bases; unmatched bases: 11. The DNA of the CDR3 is TGCGCCAGCAGCCCCCGGACTAGCGGGGGGCCGGGGAAAGATACGCAGTATTTT. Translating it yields CASSPRTSGGPGKDTQYF.

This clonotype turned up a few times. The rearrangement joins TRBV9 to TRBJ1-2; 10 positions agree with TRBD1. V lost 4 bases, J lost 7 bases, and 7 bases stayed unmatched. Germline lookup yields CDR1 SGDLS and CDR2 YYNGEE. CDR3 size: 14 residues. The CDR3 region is CASSWDRGSGGYTF. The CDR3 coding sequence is TGTGCCAGCAGCTGGGACAGGGGTTCGGGTGGCTACACCTTC.

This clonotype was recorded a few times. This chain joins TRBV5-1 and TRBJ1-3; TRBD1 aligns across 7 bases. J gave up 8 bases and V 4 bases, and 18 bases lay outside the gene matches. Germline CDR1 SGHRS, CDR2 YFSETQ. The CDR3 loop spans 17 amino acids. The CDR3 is CASSLGTRQGGKDTIYF. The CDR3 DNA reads TGCGCCAGCAGCCTAGGGACCCGACAGGGCGGGAAGGACACCATATATTTT.

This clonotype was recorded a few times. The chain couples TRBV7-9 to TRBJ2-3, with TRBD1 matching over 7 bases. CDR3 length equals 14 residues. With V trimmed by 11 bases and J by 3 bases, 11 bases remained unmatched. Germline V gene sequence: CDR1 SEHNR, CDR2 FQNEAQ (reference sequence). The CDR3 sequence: CAAGDSEGTDTQYF. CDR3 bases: TGTGCCGCCGGGGACAGCGAGGGGACAGATACGCAGTATTTT.

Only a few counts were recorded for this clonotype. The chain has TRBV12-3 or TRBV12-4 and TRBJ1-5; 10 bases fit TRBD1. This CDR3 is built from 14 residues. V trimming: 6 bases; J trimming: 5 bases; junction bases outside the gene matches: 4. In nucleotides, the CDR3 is TGTGCCAGCAGATCCGGGACAGGGGATCAGCCCCAGCATTTT. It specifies CASRSGTGDQPQHF.

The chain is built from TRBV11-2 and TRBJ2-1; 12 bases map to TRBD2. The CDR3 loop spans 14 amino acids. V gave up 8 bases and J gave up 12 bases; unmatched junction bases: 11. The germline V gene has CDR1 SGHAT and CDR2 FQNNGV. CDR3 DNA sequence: TGTGCCAGCTACTCTAGCGGGAGGGCTGTGGGGCAGTTCTTC. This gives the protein CASYSSGRAVGQFF.

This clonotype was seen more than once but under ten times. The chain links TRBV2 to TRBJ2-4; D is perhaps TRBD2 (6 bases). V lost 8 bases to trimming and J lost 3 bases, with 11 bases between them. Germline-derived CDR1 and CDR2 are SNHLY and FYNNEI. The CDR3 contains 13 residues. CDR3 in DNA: TGTGCCAGCGACGGGAGCAGCAAAAACATTCAGTACTTC. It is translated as CASDGSSKNIQYF.

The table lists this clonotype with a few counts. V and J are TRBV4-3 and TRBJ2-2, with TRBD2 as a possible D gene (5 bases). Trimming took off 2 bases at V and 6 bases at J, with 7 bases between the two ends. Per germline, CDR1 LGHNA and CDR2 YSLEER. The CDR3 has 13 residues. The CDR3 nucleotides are TGCGCCAGCAGCCAAAGGGAGCCCGGGGAGCTGTTTTTT. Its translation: CASSQREPGELFF.

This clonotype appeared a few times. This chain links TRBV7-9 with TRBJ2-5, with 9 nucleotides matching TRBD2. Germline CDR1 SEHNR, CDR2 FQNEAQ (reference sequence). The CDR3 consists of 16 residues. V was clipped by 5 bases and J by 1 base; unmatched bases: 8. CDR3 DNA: TGTGCCAGCAGCGACACTAGCGGGCCTTTCCAAGAGACCCAGTACTTC. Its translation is CASSDTSGPFQETQYF.

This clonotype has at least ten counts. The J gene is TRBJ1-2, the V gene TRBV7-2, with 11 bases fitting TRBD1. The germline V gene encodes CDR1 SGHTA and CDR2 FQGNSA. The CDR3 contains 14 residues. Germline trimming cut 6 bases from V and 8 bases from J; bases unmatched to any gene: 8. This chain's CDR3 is CASSPGTGGRGYTF. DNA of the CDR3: TGTGCCAGCAGTCCGGGGACAGGGGGACGAGGCTACACCTTC.

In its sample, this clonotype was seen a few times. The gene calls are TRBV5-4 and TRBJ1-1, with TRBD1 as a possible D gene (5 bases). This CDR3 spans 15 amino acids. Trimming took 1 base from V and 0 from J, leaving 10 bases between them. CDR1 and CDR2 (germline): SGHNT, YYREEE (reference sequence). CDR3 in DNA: TGTGCCAGCAGCTTGATAGGGACCATGAACACTGAAGCTTTCTTT. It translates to CASSLIGTMNTEAFF.

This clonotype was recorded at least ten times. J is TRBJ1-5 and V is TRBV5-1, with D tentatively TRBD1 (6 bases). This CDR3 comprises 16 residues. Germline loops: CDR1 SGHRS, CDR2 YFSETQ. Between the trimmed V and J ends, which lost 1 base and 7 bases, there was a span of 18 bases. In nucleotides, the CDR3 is TGCGCCAGCAGCTTGCAGGGGCCAGGGTTTGGGCAGCCCCAGCATTTT. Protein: CASSLQGPGFGQPQHF.

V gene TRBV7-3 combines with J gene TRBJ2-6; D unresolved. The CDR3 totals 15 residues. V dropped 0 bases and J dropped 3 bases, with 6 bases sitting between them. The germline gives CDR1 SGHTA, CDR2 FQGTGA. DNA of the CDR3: TGTGCCAGCAGCTTAACCCCCGGTGGGGCCAACGTCCTGACTTTC. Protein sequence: CASSLTPGGANVLTF.

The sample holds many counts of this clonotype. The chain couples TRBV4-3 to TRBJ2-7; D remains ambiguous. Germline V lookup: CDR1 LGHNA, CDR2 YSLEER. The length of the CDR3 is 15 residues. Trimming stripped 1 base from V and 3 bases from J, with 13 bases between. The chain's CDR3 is CASSQGYQESYEQYF. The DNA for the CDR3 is TGCGCCAGCAGCCAAGGCTATCAGGAGAGCTACGAGCAGTACTTC.

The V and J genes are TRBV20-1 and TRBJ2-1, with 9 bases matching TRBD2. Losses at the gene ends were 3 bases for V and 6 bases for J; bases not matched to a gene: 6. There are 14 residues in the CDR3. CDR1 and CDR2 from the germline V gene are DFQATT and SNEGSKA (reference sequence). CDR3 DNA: TGCAGTGCTAGTAGGCTAGCGGGGCGCAATGAGCAGTTCTTC. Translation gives CSASRLAGRNEQFF.

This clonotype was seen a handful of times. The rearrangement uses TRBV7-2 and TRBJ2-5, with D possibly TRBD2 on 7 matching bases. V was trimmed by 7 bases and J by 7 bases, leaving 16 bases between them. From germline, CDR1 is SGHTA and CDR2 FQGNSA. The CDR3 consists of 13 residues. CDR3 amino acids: CASNEAGTRTQYF. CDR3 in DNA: TGTGCCAGCAATGAAGCGGGGACACGGACCCAGTACTTC.

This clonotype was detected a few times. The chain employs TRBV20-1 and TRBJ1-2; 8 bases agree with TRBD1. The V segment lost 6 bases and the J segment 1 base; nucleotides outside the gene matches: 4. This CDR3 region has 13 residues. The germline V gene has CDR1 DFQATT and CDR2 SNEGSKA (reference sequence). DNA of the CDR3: TGCAGTGCCCCTGGACAGGGTAACTATGGCTACACCTTC. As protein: CSAPGQGNYGYTF.

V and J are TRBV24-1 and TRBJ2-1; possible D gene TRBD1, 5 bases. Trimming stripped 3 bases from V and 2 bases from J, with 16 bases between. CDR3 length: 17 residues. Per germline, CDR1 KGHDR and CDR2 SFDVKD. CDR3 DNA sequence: TGTGCCACCAGTGATCCACTCGACAGCTTAACCTACAATGAGCAGTTCTTC. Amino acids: CATSDPLDSLTYNEQFF.

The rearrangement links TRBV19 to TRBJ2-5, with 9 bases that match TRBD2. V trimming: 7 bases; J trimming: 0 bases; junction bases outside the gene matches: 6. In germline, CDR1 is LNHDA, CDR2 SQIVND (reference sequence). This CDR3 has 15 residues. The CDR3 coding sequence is TGTGCCAGTACCTCACTAGCGGGCAACCAAGAGACCCAGTACTTC. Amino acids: CASTSLAGNQETQYF. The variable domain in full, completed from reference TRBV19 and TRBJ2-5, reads DGGITQSPKYLFRKEGQNVTLSCEQNLNHDAMYWYRQDPGQGLRLIYYSQIVNDFQKGDIAEGYSVSREKKESFPLTVTSAQKNPTAFYLCASTSLAGNQETQYFGPGTRLLVL.

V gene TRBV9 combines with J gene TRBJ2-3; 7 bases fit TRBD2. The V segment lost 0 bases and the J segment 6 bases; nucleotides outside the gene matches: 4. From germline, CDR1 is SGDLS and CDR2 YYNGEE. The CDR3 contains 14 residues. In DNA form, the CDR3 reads TGTGCCAGCAGCGTAGTGGGGCGGGGGGATACGCAGTATTTT. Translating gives CASSVVGRGDTQYF.

The CDR3 region is CASSHPGAYEQYF. As DNA, the CDR3 is TGTGCCAGCAGCCACCCAGGGGCCTACGAGCAGTACTTC. The V and J genes are TRBV3-1 and TRBJ2-7; D might be TRBD1 (6 bases). Per germline, CDR1 LGHDT and CDR2 YNNKEL (reference sequence). V lost 3 bases, J lost 2 bases, and 8 bases lay in between. This CDR3 has 13 residues.

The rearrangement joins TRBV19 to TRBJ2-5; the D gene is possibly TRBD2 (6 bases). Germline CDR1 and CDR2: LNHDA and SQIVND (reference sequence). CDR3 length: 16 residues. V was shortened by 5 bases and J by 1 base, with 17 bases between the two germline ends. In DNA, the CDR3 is TGTGCCAGTAGTCCCCGGCCCTCGGGACTCCAAGAGACCCAGTACTTC. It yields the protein CASSPRPSGLQETQYF.

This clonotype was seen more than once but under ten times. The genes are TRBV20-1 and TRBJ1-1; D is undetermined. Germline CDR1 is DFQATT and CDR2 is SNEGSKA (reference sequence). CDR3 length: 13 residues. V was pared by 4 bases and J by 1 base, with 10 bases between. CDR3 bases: TGCAGTGCTACACCGGACCCGAACACTGAAGCTTTCTTT. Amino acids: CSATPDPNTEAFF.

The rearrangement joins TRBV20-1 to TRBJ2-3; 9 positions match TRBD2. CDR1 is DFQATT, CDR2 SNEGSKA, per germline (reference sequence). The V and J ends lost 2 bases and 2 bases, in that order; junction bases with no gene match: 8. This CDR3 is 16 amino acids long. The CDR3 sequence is CSARPVLAGNTDTQYF. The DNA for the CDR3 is TGCAGTGCTAGACCGGTGCTAGCGGGGAACACAGATACGCAGTATTTT.

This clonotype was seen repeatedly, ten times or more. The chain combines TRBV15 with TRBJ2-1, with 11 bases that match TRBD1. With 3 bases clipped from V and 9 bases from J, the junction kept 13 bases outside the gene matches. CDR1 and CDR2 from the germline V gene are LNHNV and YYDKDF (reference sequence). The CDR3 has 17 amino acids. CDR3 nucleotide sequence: TGTGCCACCAGCAGGGATGATGGACAGGGGGCTTATATTGAGCAGTTCTTC. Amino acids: CATSRDDGQGAYIEQFF. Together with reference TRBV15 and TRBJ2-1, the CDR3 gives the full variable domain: DAMVIQNPRYQVTQFGKPVTLSCSQTLNHNVMYWYQQKSSQAPKLLFHYYDKDFNNEADTPDNFQSRRPNTSFCFLDIRSPGLGDTAMYLCATSRDDGQGAYIEQFFGPGTRLTVL.

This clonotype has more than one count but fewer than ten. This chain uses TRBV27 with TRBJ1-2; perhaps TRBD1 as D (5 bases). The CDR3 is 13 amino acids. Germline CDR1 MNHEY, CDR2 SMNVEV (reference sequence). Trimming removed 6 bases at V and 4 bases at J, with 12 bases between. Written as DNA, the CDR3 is TGTGCCAGCAGCTTGAGACAGACCTATGGCTACACCTTC. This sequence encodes CASSLRQTYGYTF.